Listed here is a single TCR beta chain. The target antigen is unknown. Genomic DNA acted as the template from which TCR beta VDJ combination and CDR3 sequence profiling were carried out. TCRdb reprocessed the reads with MiXCR, giving one entry per CDR3 protein. The sample lists over 15,000 distinct CDR3 sequences; 37% were seen once. The data were taken from a study of CD8+CD57+ T cells in acquired aplastic anemia. General study points: When set against total CD4+ and CD8+ pools, CD8+CD57+ cells in patients had lower diversity. Overlapping CD8+ CDR3 repertoires of patients and controls contained nearly 30 shared sequences.

Those patients picked for sequencing had displayed CD8+CD57+ cell expansion on flow cytometry. Sequenced sample: CD8+CD57+ T cells sorted from PBMCs. Subset denoted: bead-enriched CD8+CD57+ effector memory T cells from SAA patients. The TCR sequence derives from a human donor with aplastic anemia.

CDR3 in amino acids: CASSPSGASSVTGELFF. DNA of the CDR3: TGTGCCAGTAGTCCATCGGGGGCTAGTTCGGTTACCGGGGAGCTGTTTTTT. The V and J genes are TRBV19 and TRBJ2-2; D tentatively reads TRBD1 or TRBD2 (6 bases each). The V gene's germline CDR1 is LNHDA and CDR2 SQIVND (reference sequence). V was shortened by 5 bases and J by 5 bases, with 21 bases between the two germline ends. This CDR3 is built from 17 residues.